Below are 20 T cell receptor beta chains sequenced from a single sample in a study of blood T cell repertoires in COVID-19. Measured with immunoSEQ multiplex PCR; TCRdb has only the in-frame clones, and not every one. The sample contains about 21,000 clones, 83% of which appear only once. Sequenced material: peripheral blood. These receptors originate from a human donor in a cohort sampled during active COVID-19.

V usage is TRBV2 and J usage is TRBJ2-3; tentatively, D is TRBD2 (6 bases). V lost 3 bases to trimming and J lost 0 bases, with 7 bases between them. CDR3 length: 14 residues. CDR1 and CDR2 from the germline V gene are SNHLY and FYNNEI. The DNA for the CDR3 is TGTGCCAGCAGTGAGGGACTCAGCACAGATACGCAGTATTTT. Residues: CASSEGLSTDTQYF.

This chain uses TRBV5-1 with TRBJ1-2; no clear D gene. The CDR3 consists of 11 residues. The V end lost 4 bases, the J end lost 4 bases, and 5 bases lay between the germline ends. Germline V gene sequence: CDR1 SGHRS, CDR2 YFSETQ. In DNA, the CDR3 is TGCGCCAGCAGCCTCGGCTATGGCTACACCTTC. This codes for CASSLGYGYTF.

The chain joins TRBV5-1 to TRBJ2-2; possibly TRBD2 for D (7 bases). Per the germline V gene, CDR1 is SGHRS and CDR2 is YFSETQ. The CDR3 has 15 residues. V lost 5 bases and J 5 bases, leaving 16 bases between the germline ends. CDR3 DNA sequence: TGCGCCAGCAGGCGCGCGGGGGCCGGTACCGGGGAGCTGTTTTTT. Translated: CASRRAGAGTGELFF. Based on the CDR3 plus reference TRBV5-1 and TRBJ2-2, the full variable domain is KAGVTQTPRYLIKTRGQQVTLSCSPISGHRSVSWYQQTPGQGLQFLFEYFSETQRNKGNFPGRFSGRQFSNSRSEMNVSTLELGDSALYLCASRRAGAGTGELFFGEGSRLTVL.

The CDR3, as DNA: TGTGCCAGCAGCGTCCAGGCTAGCGGGGGTCTAGGTGGGGAGCTGTTTTTT. Protein: CASSVQASGGLGGELFF. The chain recombines TRBV9 with TRBJ2-2; 10 positions match TRBD2. The CDR3 has 17 amino acids. Germline CDR1 is SGDLS and CDR2 is YYNGEE. Trimming took 2 bases from V and 8 from J; bases not matched to a gene: 12.

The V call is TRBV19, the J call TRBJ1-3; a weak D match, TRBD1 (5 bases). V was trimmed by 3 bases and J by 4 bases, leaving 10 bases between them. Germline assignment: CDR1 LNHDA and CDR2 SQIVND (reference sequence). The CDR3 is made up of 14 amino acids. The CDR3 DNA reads TGTGCCAGTAGTATGATCTACAGGGGAAACACCATATATTTT. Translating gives CASSMIYRGNTIYF.

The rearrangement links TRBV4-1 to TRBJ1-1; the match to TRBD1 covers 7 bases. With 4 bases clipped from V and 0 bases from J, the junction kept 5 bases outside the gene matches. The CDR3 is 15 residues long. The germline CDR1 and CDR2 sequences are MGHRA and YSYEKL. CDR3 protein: CASSPQDRLNTEAFF. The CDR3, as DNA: TGCGCCAGCAGCCCCCAGGACAGGTTGAACACTGAAGCTTTCTTT.

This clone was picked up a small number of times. The CDR3 loop is CAWMWPLRGELFF. Written as DNA, the CDR3 is TGTGCCTGGATGTGGCCCCTTCGCGGGGAGCTGTTTTTT. The J gene is TRBJ2-2, the V gene TRBV30; D unresolved. V was pared by 4 bases and J by 7 bases, with 13 bases between. The CDR3 runs 13 residues. CDR1 is GTSNPN, CDR2 SVGIG, per germline (reference sequence).

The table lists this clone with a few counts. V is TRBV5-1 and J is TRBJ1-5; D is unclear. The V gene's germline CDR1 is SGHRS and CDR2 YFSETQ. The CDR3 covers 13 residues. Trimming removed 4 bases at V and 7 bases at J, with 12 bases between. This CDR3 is CASSPLTRQPQHF. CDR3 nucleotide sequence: TGCGCCAGCAGCCCGCTGACAAGGCAGCCCCAGCATTTT.

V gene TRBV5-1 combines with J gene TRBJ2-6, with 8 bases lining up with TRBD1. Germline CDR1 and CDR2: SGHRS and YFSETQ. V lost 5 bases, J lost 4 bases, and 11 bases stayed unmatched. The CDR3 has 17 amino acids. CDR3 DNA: TGCGCCAGCAGAGAGACAGGGGAGTTCTCCGGGGCCAACGTCCTGACTTTC. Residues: CASRETGEFSGANVLTF. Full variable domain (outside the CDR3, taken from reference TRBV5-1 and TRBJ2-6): KAGVTQTPRYLIKTRGQQVTLSCSPISGHRSVSWYQQTPGQGLQFLFEYFSETQRNKGNFPGRFSGRQFSNSRSEMNVSTLELGDSALYLCASRETGEFSGANVLTFGAGSRLTVL.

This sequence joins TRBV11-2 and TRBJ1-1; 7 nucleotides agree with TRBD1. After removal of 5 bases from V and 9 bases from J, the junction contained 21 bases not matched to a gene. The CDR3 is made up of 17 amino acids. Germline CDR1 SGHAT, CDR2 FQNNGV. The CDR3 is CASSTGTEAADLTQAFF. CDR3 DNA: TGTGCCAGCAGCACGGGGACAGAAGCAGCGGATCTTACTCAAGCTTTCTTT.

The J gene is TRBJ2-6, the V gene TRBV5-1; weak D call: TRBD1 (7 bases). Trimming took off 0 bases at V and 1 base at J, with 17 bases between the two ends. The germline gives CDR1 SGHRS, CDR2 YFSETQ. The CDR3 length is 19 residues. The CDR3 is CASSLAGGTGESGANVLTF. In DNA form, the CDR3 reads TGCGCCAGCAGCTTGGCAGGGGGGACGGGGGAGTCTGGGGCCAACGTCCTGACTTTC. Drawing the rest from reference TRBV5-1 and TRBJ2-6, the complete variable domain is KAGVTQTPRYLIKTRGQQVTLSCSPISGHRSVSWYQQTPGQGLQFLFEYFSETQRNKGNFPGRFSGRQFSNSRSEMNVSTLELGDSALYLCASSLAGGTGESGANVLTFGAGSRLTVL.

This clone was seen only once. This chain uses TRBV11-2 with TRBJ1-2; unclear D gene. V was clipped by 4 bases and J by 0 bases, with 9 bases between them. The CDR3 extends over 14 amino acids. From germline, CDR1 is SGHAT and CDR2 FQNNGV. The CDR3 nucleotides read TGTGCCAGCAGCTCCTCAATAGCTAACTATGGCTACACCTTC. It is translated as CASSSSIANYGYTF.

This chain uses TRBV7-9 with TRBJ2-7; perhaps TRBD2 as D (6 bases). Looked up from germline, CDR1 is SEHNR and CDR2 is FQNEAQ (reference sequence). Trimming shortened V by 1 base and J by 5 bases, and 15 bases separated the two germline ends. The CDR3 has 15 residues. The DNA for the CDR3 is TGTGCCAGCAGCTTAGGTATGGGTTTAGCGGACGAGCAGTACTTC. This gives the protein CASSLGMGLADEQYF.

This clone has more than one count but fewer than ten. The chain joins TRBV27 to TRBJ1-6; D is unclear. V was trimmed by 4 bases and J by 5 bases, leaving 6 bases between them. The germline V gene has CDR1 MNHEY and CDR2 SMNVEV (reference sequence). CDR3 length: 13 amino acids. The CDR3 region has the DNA TGTGCCAGCAGTTCACAGAATAATTCACCCCTCCACTTT. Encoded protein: CASSSQNNSPLHF.

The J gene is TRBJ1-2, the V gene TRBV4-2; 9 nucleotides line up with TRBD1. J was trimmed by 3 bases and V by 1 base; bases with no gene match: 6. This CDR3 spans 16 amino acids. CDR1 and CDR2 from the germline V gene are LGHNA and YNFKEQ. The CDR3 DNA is TGTGCCAGCAGCCAAGTGGGGACAGGGTCAGACTATGGCTACACCTTC. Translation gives CASSQVGTGSDYGYTF.

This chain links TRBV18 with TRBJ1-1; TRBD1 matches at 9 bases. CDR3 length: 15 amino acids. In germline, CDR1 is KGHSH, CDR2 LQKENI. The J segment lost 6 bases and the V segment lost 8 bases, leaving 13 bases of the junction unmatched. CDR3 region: CASHLRDRVYPEAFF. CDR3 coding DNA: TGTGCCAGCCACCTAAGGGACAGGGTTTACCCTGAAGCTTTCTTT.

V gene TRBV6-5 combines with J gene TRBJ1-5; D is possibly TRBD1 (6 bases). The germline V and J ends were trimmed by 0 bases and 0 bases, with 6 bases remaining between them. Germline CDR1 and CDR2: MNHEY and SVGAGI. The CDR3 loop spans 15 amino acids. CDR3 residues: CASSYSTGSNQPQHF. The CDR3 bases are TGTGCCAGCAGTTACTCGACAGGTAGCAATCAGCCCCAGCATTTT.

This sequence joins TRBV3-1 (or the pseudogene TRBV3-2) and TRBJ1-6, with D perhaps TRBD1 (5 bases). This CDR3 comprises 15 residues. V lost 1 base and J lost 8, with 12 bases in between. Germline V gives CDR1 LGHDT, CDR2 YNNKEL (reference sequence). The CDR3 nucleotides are TGTGCCAGCAGCCAAGTTCCGGGAGGGGATTCACCCCTCCACTTT. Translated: CASSQVPGGDSPLHF.

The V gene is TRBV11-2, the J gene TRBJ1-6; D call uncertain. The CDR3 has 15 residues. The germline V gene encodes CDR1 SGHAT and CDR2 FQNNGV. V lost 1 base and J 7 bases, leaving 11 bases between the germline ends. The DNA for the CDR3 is TGTGCCAGCAGCTTAGTTGCGGGTGAGAATTCACCCCTCCACTTT. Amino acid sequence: CASSLVAGENSPLHF.

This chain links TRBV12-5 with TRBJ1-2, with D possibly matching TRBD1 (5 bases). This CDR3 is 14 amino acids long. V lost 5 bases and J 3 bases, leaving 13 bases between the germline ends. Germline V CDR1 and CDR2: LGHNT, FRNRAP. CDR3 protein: CASGLGGVYYGYTF. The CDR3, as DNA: TGTGCTAGTGGTCTTGGGGGGGTATACTATGGCTACACCTTC.